The 30 T cell receptor beta chains given below trace back to one sample, sequenced in a study of shared clonotypes between healthy human individuals. The protocol was immunoSEQ multiplex PCR, while the TCRdb copy is restricted to in-frame clones and leaves out a portion. The data show 500,000 or so clones, more than 95% seen once. Input material: naive CD4+ T cells sorted from blood. Sample subset: CD45RA+ positively selected. Receptor source: a woman aged 25 to 39 in good health.

The chain links TRBV28 to TRBJ1-1; no reliable D call. V lost 6 bases and J lost 4, with 18 bases in between. Germline CDR1 is MDHEN and CDR2 is SYDVKM. The CDR3 runs 15 residues. The CDR3 region is CASRAPPGFATEAFF. The CDR3 DNA reads TGTGCCAGCAGGGCCCCACCGGGCTTCGCCACTGAAGCTTTCTTT.

This chain joins TRBV2 and TRBJ2-7; D is unclear. Germline V lookup: CDR1 SNHLY, CDR2 FYNNEI. V lost 10 bases, J lost 2 bases, and 12 bases lay in between. The CDR3 totals 12 residues. CDR3 sequence reads: CATTGLTYEQYF. The CDR3 DNA is TGTGCCACGACCGGCCTTACCTACGAGCAGTACTTC.

J is TRBJ2-1 and V is TRBV7-3; 9 bases align to TRBD2. Trimming removed 3 bases from V and 6 bases from J; junction bases left unmatched: 6. This CDR3 is 15 amino acids long. CDR1 is SGHTA, CDR2 FQGTGA, per germline. The CDR3 region has the DNA TGTGCCAGCAGCTTTGATCTAGCGGGAATCAATGAGCAGTTCTTC. This codes for CASSFDLAGINEQFF.

This rearrangement joins TRBV21-1 to TRBJ2-5; TRBD1, as called in the table, went unchecked against the DNA. TRBV21-1 is reported as a pseudogene. The CDR3 runs 14 residues. CDR3 coding DNA: TGTGCCAGCACCTCCCAGGGGGTAGGGGAGACCCAGTACTTC. It yields the protein CASTSQGVGETQYF.

This clone was observed once. The chain uses TRBV5-1 and TRBJ2-1; D is possibly TRBD1 (5 bases). The CDR3 is 15 amino acids. The germline V and J ends were trimmed by 0 bases and 12 bases, with 19 bases remaining between them. CDR1 SGHRS and CDR2 YFSETQ come from the germline V gene. The CDR3 DNA reads as TGCGCCAGCAGCTTGGCCCCGGACAACTTGGGCGCGCAGTTCTTC. Residues: CASSLAPDNLGAQFF.

This chain links TRBV2 with TRBJ1-2, with a tentative D call TRBD1 (6 bases). Germline lookup yields CDR1 SNHLY and CDR2 FYNNEI. The CDR3 consists of 14 residues. The V end was cut by 6 bases, the J end by 4 bases, with 15 bases between. CDR3 sequence: CASRVAGVGYGYTF. CDR3 bases: TGTGCCAGCAGGGTAGCAGGGGTAGGCTATGGCTACACCTTC.

This chain links TRBV6-6 with TRBJ2-5; 15 bases map to TRBD2. CDR1 is MNHNY, CDR2 SVGAGI, per germline (reference sequence). The CDR3 extends over 15 amino acids. V lost 6 bases and J lost 5; bases outside the gene matches: 4. The CDR3 protein is CASSSGLAGGETQYF. CDR3 nucleotides: TGTGCCAGCAGCTCCGGACTAGCGGGAGGGGAGACCCAGTACTTC.

This sequence joins TRBV7-6 and TRBJ2-7; perhaps D is TRBD1 or TRBD2 (6 bases each). The CDR3 sequence is 17 residues long. V dropped 5 bases and J dropped 6 bases, with 26 bases sitting between them. In germline, CDR1 is SGHVS, CDR2 FNYEAQ. CDR3 loop: CASSPGAPTRTLGEQYF. The CDR3 DNA reads as TGTGCCAGCAGCCCAGGGGCCCCGACTAGAACGCTGGGCGAGCAGTACTTC.

J is TRBJ1-1 and V is TRBV5-1, with 7 bases that match TRBD1. The CDR3 has 11 amino acids. V dropped 4 bases and J dropped 11; count of bases not matched to a gene: 5. Germline values: CDR1 SGHRS, CDR2 YFSETQ. As DNA, the CDR3 is TGCGCCAGCAGCCTCGACAGGGTGGCTTTCTTT. It codes for CASSLDRVAFF.

The V and J genes are TRBV6-1 and TRBJ1-2; D is unclear. CDR3 length: 13 amino acids. V lost 7 bases to trimming and J lost 5 bases, with 14 bases between them. From germline, CDR1 is MNHNS and CDR2 SASEGT. CDR3 residues: CASNLSGFYGYTF. In DNA, the CDR3 is TGTGCCAGCAATTTATCGGGATTTTATGGCTACACCTTC.

V and J are TRBV7-9 and TRBJ2-5; the match to TRBD1 covers 7 bases. V lost 7 bases to trimming and J lost 3 bases; unmatched junction nucleotides: 5. Germline V gives CDR1 SEHNR, CDR2 FQNEAQ (reference sequence). CDR3 size: 13 residues. CDR3 loop: CASTSTGKETQYF. The DNA for the CDR3 is TGTGCCAGCACCTCGACAGGGAAAGAGACCCAGTACTTC.

As concerns this clone: The sample holds other DNA sequences that translate to the same CDR3. The chain has TRBV28 and TRBJ1-5; D unclear. This CDR3 contains 13 residues. The germline V gene has CDR1 MDHEN and CDR2 SYDVKM. V was clipped by 9 bases and J by 0 bases, with 9 bases between them. CDR3 sequence reads: CASNRNSNQPQHF. CDR3 DNA sequence: TGTGCCAGTAACAGAAATAGCAATCAGCCCCAGCATTTT.

This chain connects TRBV7-3 to TRBJ2-6; 7 bases map to TRBD1. Germline loops: CDR1 SGHTA, CDR2 FQGTGA. The CDR3 covers 17 residues. V shed 3 bases, J shed 0 bases, and the junction held 5 bases outside the gene matches. For the CDR3, the DNA is TGTGCCAGCAGCTTGACAGGGCTGACCTCTGGGGCCAACGTCCTGACTTTC. This encodes CASSLTGLTSGANVLTF.

V and J are TRBV5-4 and TRBJ2-1; TRBD2 aligns across 11 bases. The trim removed 5 bases at V and 8 bases at J, leaving 12 bases unmatched. CDR1 SGHNT and CDR2 YYREEE come from the germline V gene (reference sequence). This CDR3 is built from 16 residues. The CDR3 DNA follows: TGTGCCAGCAGACGCAGACTAGCGGGGACTCTCGATGAGCAGTTCTTC. Protein: CASRRRLAGTLDEQFF.

The chain has TRBV19 and TRBJ1-2, with 9 bases fitting TRBD1. The CDR3 is 15 amino acids. Looked up from germline, CDR1 is LNHDA and CDR2 is SQIVND (reference sequence). Losses at the gene ends were 6 bases for V and 0 bases for J; bases not matched to a gene: 5. The CDR3 spells CASRTGQGTNYGYTF. The CDR3 coding sequence is TGTGCCAGTAGGACCGGACAGGGGACTAACTATGGCTACACCTTC.

The chain couples TRBV5-5 to TRBJ1-1, with a tentative D call TRBD1 (5 bases). The CDR3 is 13 residues long. Trimming took off 4 bases at V and 6 bases at J, with 13 bases between the two ends. Germline CDR1 reads SGHKS; CDR2 reads YYEKEE (reference sequence). The CDR3 DNA reads TGTGCCAGCAGCCCAACGGGGGAAGCTGAAGCTTTCTTT. It translates to CASSPTGEAEAFF.

The V gene is TRBV27, the J gene TRBJ1-5, with 8 bases that match TRBD1. Losses at the gene ends were 6 bases for V and 4 bases for J; bases not matched to a gene: 11. There are 16 residues in the CDR3. The V gene's germline CDR1 is MNHEY and CDR2 SMNVEV (reference sequence). The CDR3 DNA reads TGTGCCAGCAGCCGGACAGGGCAGGGGCGGAATCAGCCCCAGCATTTT. Amino acids: CASSRTGQGRNQPQHF.

The chain uses TRBV5-1 and TRBJ1-4; D is possibly TRBD1 (5 bases). The V gene's germline CDR1 is SGHRS and CDR2 YFSETQ. Trimming shortened V by 4 bases and J by 5 bases, and 15 bases separated the two germline ends. The CDR3 consists of 15 residues. CDR3 sequence: CASSRDRLSNEKLFF. The CDR3 nucleotides read TGCGCCAGCAGCCGGGACCGCCTCTCAAATGAAAAACTGTTTTTT. Supplemented by reference TRBV5-1 and TRBJ1-4, the full variable domain reads KAGVTQTPRYLIKTRGQQVTLSCSPISGHRSVSWYQQTPGQGLQFLFEYFSETQRNKGNFPGRFSGRQFSNSRSEMNVSTLELGDSALYLCASSRDRLSNEKLFFGSGTQLSVL.

This chain links TRBV10-3 with TRBJ2-7; weak D call: TRBD1 (6 bases). V was trimmed by 0 bases and J by 6 bases, leaving 15 bases between them. From germline, CDR1 is ENHRY and CDR2 SYGVKD. CDR3 length: 15 residues. This CDR3 reads CAISESAQGSSEQYF. Here the CDR3 DNA reads TGTGCCATCAGTGAGTCCGCACAGGGTTCGTCCGAGCAGTACTTC.

The genes are TRBV5-1 and TRBJ2-7; D not resolved. This CDR3 region has 14 residues. Germline CDR1 SGHRS, CDR2 YFSETQ. Trimming removed 4 bases from V and 2 bases from J, with 13 bases in between. The CDR3 sequence is CASSKDPGAYEQYF. CDR3 nucleotide sequence: TGCGCCAGCAGCAAAGACCCCGGCGCCTACGAGCAGTACTTC.

The chain has TRBV10-3 and TRBJ2-4; TRBD2 is a possible D gene (6 bases). V lost 3 bases, J lost 0 bases, and 12 bases lay in between. The CDR3 is 16 amino acids. The germline V gene encodes CDR1 ENHRY and CDR2 SYGVKD. Here the CDR3 reads CAISDPGDLAKNIQYF. CDR3 sequence (DNA): TGTGCCATCAGTGATCCGGGGGACCTAGCCAAAAACATTCAGTACTTC.

This clone was counted once. The junction departs from germline at one end; a sequencing error may be responsible. Additional DNA sequences in this sample encode the identical CDR3. The rearrangement uses TRBV11-3 and TRBJ2-1; D gene ambiguous. The CDR3 is 12 residues long. The germline V gene has CDR1 SGHNT and CDR2 YENEEA. DNA for the CDR3: TGTGCCAGTAGCTCCCATATAGGAGAGCAGTTCTTC. It codes for CASSSHIGEQFF. Full variable domain (outside the CDR3, taken from reference TRBV11-3 and TRBJ2-1): EAGVVQSPRYKIIEKKQPVAFWCNPISGHNTLYWYLQNLGQGPELLIRYENEEAVDDSQLPKDRFSAERLKGVDSTLKIQPAELGDSAVYLCASSSHIGEQFFGPGTRLTVL.

This clone appeared a few times. This chain uses TRBV5-5 with TRBJ1-1; D unclear. CDR1 SGHKS and CDR2 YYEKEE come from the germline V gene (reference sequence). The CDR3 spans 12 residues. Trimming removed 2 bases at V and 3 bases at J, with 5 bases between. In DNA, the CDR3 is TGTGCCAGCAGCTTTAGGGACACTGAAGCTTTCTTT. This encodes CASSFRDTEAFF.

The chain carries TRBV28 and TRBJ2-7; tentatively, D is TRBD2 (6 bases). Germline CDR1 reads MDHEN; CDR2 reads SYDVKM. There are 13 residues in the CDR3. V lost 2 bases to trimming and J lost 2 bases, with 7 bases between them. CDR3 nucleotide sequence: TGTGCCAGCAGTTTACGGGGGACCTACGAGCAGTACTTC. As protein: CASSLRGTYEQYF.

V and J are TRBV11-1 and TRBJ1-1; D perhaps matches TRBD1 (5 bases). The V and J ends lost 4 bases and 4 bases respectively, with 13 bases between them. Germline V gene sequence: CDR1 SGHAT, CDR2 FQDESV (reference sequence). CDR3 length equals 14 residues. CDR3 loop: CASSYEEGATEAFF. CDR3 bases: TGTGCCAGCAGCTATGAGGAAGGGGCCACTGAAGCTTTCTTT.

The V gene is TRBV29-1, the J gene TRBJ2-2; the D is unclear. Per germline, CDR1 SQVTM and CDR2 ANQGSEA. The CDR3 has 13 residues. Between the trimmed V and J ends, which lost 4 bases and 3 bases, there was a span of 9 bases. The CDR3 protein is CSVAGVDTGELFF. The CDR3 DNA follows: TGCAGCGTTGCTGGCGTAGACACCGGGGAGCTGTTTTTT.

The chain couples TRBV19 to TRBJ1-1; D is ambiguous. Trimming left V 9 bases short and J 8 bases short, with 10 bases between. Germline CDR1 is LNHDA and CDR2 is SQIVND (reference sequence). The CDR3 is 10 amino acids. The CDR3 loop is CASASEEAFF. The CDR3 bases are TGTGCCAGCGCTTCAGAAGAAGCTTTCTTT.

This rearrangement joins TRBV7-6 to TRBJ1-3; tentative D call: TRBD1 (5 bases). In germline, CDR1 is SGHVS, CDR2 FNYEAQ. V was cut by 1 base and J by 8 bases, with 21 bases left in between. There are 17 residues in the CDR3. The CDR3 sequence is CASSLGQGPLAGDTIYF. The CDR3 DNA reads as TGTGCCAGCAGCTTAGGGCAGGGCCCCCTGGCCGGAGACACCATATATTTT.

The chain has TRBV28 and TRBJ2-5; D unclear. The germline CDR1 and CDR2 sequences are MDHEN and SYDVKM. The CDR3 loop spans 14 amino acids. The V and J ends lost 5 bases and 3 bases respectively, with 13 bases between them. CDR3 amino acids: CASSPYRTKETQYF. CDR3 sequence (DNA): TGTGCCAGCAGTCCCTACCGGACGAAAGAGACCCAGTACTTC. Variable domain in full (rest from reference TRBV28 and TRBJ2-5): DVKVTQSSRYLVKRTGEKVFLECVQDMDHENMFWYRQDPGLGLRLIYFSYDVKMKEKGDIPEGYSVSREKKERFSLILESASTNQTSMYLCASSPYRTKETQYFGPGTRLLVL.

The rearrangement joins TRBV18 to TRBJ2-1; maybe TRBD1 (5 bases). V lost 8 bases to trimming and J lost 0 bases, with 11 bases between them. The CDR3 spans 14 residues. Germline V gives CDR1 KGHSH, CDR2 LQKENI. As DNA, the CDR3 is TGTGCCAGCACCCAGGGTACCTCCTACAATGAGCAGTTCTTC. Translating it yields CASTQGTSYNEQFF.